The 23 T cell receptor beta chains reported below all come from one sample, sequenced in a study of blood T cell repertoires in COVID-19. Generated by immunoSEQ multiplex PCR, the TCRdb table keeps only in-frame clones and is missing some. Among almost 200,000 clones listed, around 85% were seen once. Sequenced sample: peripheral blood. These receptor sequences come from a man aged 55 to 70 with COVID-19, enrolled during active disease.

This sequence joins TRBV10-2 and TRBJ2-1; TRBD2 matches at 7 bases. The CDR3 has 14 amino acids. Germline CDR1 WSHSY, CDR2 SAAADI. V lost 5 bases and J lost 7; bases outside the gene matches: 8. The CDR3, as DNA: TGCGCCAGCAGTCCCCCTCCCGGGGGGAATGAGCAGTTCTTC. Its protein product is CASSPPPGGNEQFF.

This chain uses TRBV5-1 with TRBJ1-6, with no clear D. V lost 5 bases and J 10 bases, leaving 19 bases between the germline ends. This CDR3 is 15 amino acids long. From germline, CDR1 is SGHRS and CDR2 YFSETQ. The CDR3 here is CASSIEGAIRSPLHF. CDR3 DNA sequence: TGCGCCAGCAGTATAGAGGGCGCAATTCGGTCACCCCTCCACTTT.

V gene TRBV19 combines with J gene TRBJ1-5; D may be TRBD1 (5 bases). With 8 bases removed from V and 4 bases from J, the gap between germline ends came to 18 bases. CDR3 size: 15 residues. Per the germline V gene, CDR1 is LNHDA and CDR2 is SQIVND (reference sequence). The CDR3 sequence is CASSSRQISNQPQHF. The CDR3 bases are TGTGCCAGTTCAAGTCGACAGATTAGTAATCAGCCCCAGCATTTT.

The J gene is TRBJ1-2, the V gene TRBV28; 9 bases line up with TRBD1. Germline CDR1 is MDHEN and CDR2 is SYDVKM. This CDR3 has 12 amino acids. The CDR3 DNA reads TGTGCGGCCGGGACAGGGAACTATGGCTACACCTTC. Translating it yields CAAGTGNYGYTF.

The J gene is TRBJ1-3, the V gene TRBV20-1; no reliable D call. The germline V and J ends were trimmed by 3 bases and 7 bases, with 19 bases remaining between them. Germline V gene sequence: CDR1 DFQATT, CDR2 SNEGSKA (reference sequence). The CDR3 length is 15 residues. CDR3 DNA sequence: TGCAGTGCTAGTTCGTTCAGTGGGAGTGGGAACACCATATATTTT. It encodes CSASSFSGSGNTIYF.

The chain has TRBV3-1 (or the pseudogene TRBV3-2) and TRBJ2-7; D might be TRBD2 (5 bases). V was clipped by 4 bases and J by 6 bases, with 13 bases between them. Germline CDR1 LGHDT, CDR2 YNNKEL (reference sequence). The CDR3 sequence is 13 residues long. CDR3 protein: CASSRQGRGEQYF. CDR3 nucleotide sequence: TGTGCCAGCAGCCGCCAAGGCCGGGGCGAGCAGTACTTC.

This chain joins TRBV7-9 and TRBJ1-2; TRBD1 aligns across 12 bases. V shed 5 bases and J 7 bases; nucleotides not matched to a gene: 17. The CDR3 has 18 amino acids. Germline CDR1 is SEHNR and CDR2 is FQNEAQ (reference sequence). The CDR3 DNA sequence: TGTGCCAGCAGCCCAACTGGGACAGGGGGCGCCCAGGGGGGTGGCTACACCTTC. Translated, it gives CASSPTGTGGAQGGGYTF.

The chain couples TRBV3-1 (or the pseudogene TRBV3-2) to TRBJ1-5, with 8 bases identical to TRBD1. The CDR3 runs to 16 residues. Germline V gene data show CDR1 as LGHDT and CDR2 as YNNKEL (reference sequence). V shed 1 base, J shed 2 bases, and the junction held 4 bases outside the gene matches. CDR3 DNA sequence: TGTGCCAGCAGCCAAGGGACAGGGTTGGGCAATCAGCCCCAGCATTTT. This codes for CASSQGTGLGNQPQHF.

The chain joins TRBV3-1 (or the pseudogene TRBV3-2) to TRBJ2-1; 14 bases align to TRBD2. CDR3 size: 16 residues. V lost 1 base, J lost 9 bases, and 5 bases stayed unmatched. Germline-derived CDR1 and CDR2 are LGHDT and YNNKEL (reference sequence). The CDR3, as DNA: TGTGCCAGCAGCCAAGGGACTAGCGGGAGGTTAGGTGAGCAGTTCTTC. This codes for CASSQGTSGRLGEQFF.

The table lists this clone with a few counts. This chain links TRBV4-1 with TRBJ1-5, with 9 bases that match TRBD1. Per germline, CDR1 MGHRA and CDR2 YSYEKL. There are 15 residues in the CDR3. V shed 3 bases and J 7 bases; nucleotides not matched to a gene: 7. Here the CDR3 DNA reads TGCGCCAGCAGCCAGGGGACAGGGAATACCCAGCCCCAGCATTTT. It translates to CASSQGTGNTQPQHF.

This clone was observed a single time. The chain uses TRBV19 and TRBJ1-1, with D hard to call. Germline V gene data show CDR1 as LNHDA and CDR2 as SQIVND (reference sequence). V dropped 5 bases and J dropped 5 bases, with 12 bases sitting between them. The CDR3 sequence is 13 residues long. The CDR3 sequence: CASSREGETEAFF. The CDR3 bases are TGTGCCAGTAGTCGTGAGGGAGAGACTGAAGCTTTCTTT.

This sequence joins TRBV30 and TRBJ1-1; tentative D call: TRBD1 (5 bases). CDR1 is GTSNPN and CDR2 is SVGIG in the germline V gene (reference sequence). CDR3 length: 13 amino acids. V lost 2 bases to trimming and J lost 3 bases, with 10 bases between them. For the CDR3, the DNA is TGTGCCTGGAGTACAGGACATTACACTGAAGCTTTCTTT. Protein product: CAWSTGHYTEAFF.

The genes are TRBV7-3 and TRBJ2-1; 9 bases line up with TRBD2. This CDR3 region has 17 residues. Germline CDR1 SGHTA, CDR2 FQGTGA. V shed 1 base and J 6 bases; nucleotides not matched to a gene: 10. Written as DNA, the CDR3 is TGTGCCAGCAGCTTAAGTGGGCGGGAGGGCCTCAGCAATGAGCAGTTCTTC. Translation: CASSLSGREGLSNEQFF.

The chain combines TRBV6-1 with TRBJ1-2; no definite D call. The germline gives CDR1 MNHNS, CDR2 SASEGT. Trimming pared 2 bases from V and 1 base from J, leaving 8 bases between. The CDR3 is made up of 14 amino acids. The DNA of the CDR3 is TGTGCCAGCAGTGAACCGAGGATTAACTATGGCTACACCTTC. This encodes CASSEPRINYGYTF.

The chain has TRBV27 and TRBJ1-4; D call uncertain. Germline V CDR1 and CDR2: MNHEY, SMNVEV (reference sequence). Between the trimmed V and J ends, which lost 2 bases and 7 bases, there was a span of 17 bases. The CDR3 contains 16 residues. In nucleotides, the CDR3 is TGTGCCAGCAGTTTAAGTGTTCGGAAAGAGGGTGAAAAACTGTTTTTT. Its protein is CASSLSVRKEGEKLFF. Supplemented by reference TRBV27 and TRBJ1-4, the full variable domain reads EAQVTQNPRYLITVTGKKLTVTCSQNMNHEYMSWYRQDPGLGLRQIYYSMNVEVTDKGDVPEGYKVSRKEKRNFPLILESPSPNQTSLYFCASSLSVRKEGEKLFFGSGTQLSVL.

The J gene is TRBJ1-2, the V gene TRBV13; 9 positions agree with TRBD1. Germline V gene data show CDR1 as PRHDT and CDR2 as FYEKMQ (reference sequence). The CDR3 has 13 residues. V lost 4 bases to trimming and J lost 6 bases; unmatched junction nucleotides: 3. The CDR3 DNA reads as TGTGCCAGCAGCTGGGACAGGGTCCATGGCTACACCTTC. Translation: CASSWDRVHGYTF.

The J gene is TRBJ2-2, the V gene TRBV3-1 (or the pseudogene TRBV3-2), with a weak D call TRBD2 (6 bases). V gave up 1 base and J gave up 3 bases, with 12 bases separating them. Per germline, CDR1 LGHDT and CDR2 YNNKEL (reference sequence). The CDR3 loop spans 16 amino acids. CDR3 DNA sequence: TGTGCCAGCAGCCAAGGTTCTAGCGTAGACACCGGGGAGCTGTTTTTT. The encoded protein is CASSQGSSVDTGELFF.

The chain couples TRBV5-4 to TRBJ1-1, with 9 bases identical to TRBD1. The CDR3 is made up of 14 amino acids. The V gene end was trimmed by 2 bases and the J gene end by 8 bases; junction bases not matched to a gene: 7. Germline CDR1 and CDR2: SGHNT and YYREEE (reference sequence). The CDR3 protein is CASSLQGALGEAFF. The CDR3, as DNA: TGTGCCAGCAGCTTACAGGGGGCCCTCGGAGAAGCTTTCTTT.

This clone has a handful of counts. The genes are TRBV4-3 and TRBJ2-1; TRBD1 might be the D (5 bases). The germline CDR1 and CDR2 sequences are LGHNA and YSLEER. CDR3 size: 18 residues. The ends were cut back, 2 bases at V and 5 bases at J, with 22 bases in the middle. CDR3 region: CASSQPHRREWGDNEQFF. The CDR3 DNA follows: TGCGCCAGCAGCCAACCCCACCGAAGAGAATGGGGCGACAATGAGCAGTTCTTC.

J is TRBJ1-2 and V is TRBV2; 7 bases are shared with TRBD1. CDR1 SNHLY and CDR2 FYNNEI come from the germline V gene. The CDR3 has 11 residues. With 7 bases clipped from V and 8 bases from J, the junction kept 4 bases outside the gene matches. The CDR3 loop is CASKRRGGYTF. For the CDR3, the DNA is TGTGCCAGCAAGCGCAGGGGGGGCTACACCTTC.

The gene calls are TRBV5-1 and TRBJ2-5, with 7 bases identical to TRBD1. This CDR3 contains 16 residues. The ends lost 4 bases at V and 1 base at J; junction bases unmatched: 10. Germline V gene sequence: CDR1 SGHRS, CDR2 YFSETQ. The CDR3 DNA sequence: TGCGCCAGCAGCGGAAGGGGGCGCAGCCTCCAAGAGACCCAGTACTTC. Translated, it gives CASSGRGRSLQETQYF.

This clone was observed a few times. The chain combines TRBV28 with TRBJ1-4; 10 nucleotides line up with TRBD1. Unmatched junction bases numbered 10, after V lost 1 base and J lost 8 bases. CDR3 length: 17 amino acids. Germline CDR1 is MDHEN and CDR2 is SYDVKM. The CDR3 DNA reads as TGTGCCAGCAGTTTATTGGGACAGGGGTCAAATGGGGAAAAACTGTTTTTT. This translates into CASSLLGQGSNGEKLFF.

This clone has just one count. V is TRBV5-6 and J is TRBJ2-7, with D possibly TRBD1 on 5 matching bases. V gave up 0 bases and J gave up 1 base, with 11 bases separating them. CDR1 SGHDT and CDR2 YYEEEE come from the germline V gene. This CDR3 has 15 amino acids. The CDR3 here is CASSLEVQGSYEQYF. CDR3 DNA: TGTGCCAGCAGCTTGGAGGTCCAGGGATCCTACGAGCAGTACTTC.